This T cell receptor beta chain was captured in a study of blood T cell repertoires in COVID-19. Study summary: Sources were T cells, B-cell-depleted T cells, or PBMCs; the material itself was cDNA or gDNA.

With 0 bases removed from V and 5 bases from J, the gap between germline ends came to 9 bases. Germline V gene lookup returns CDR1 SGDLS and CDR2 YYNGEE. The CDR3 loop spans 15 amino acids. Sequencing used immunoSEQ multiplex PCR; TCRdb keeps in-frame clones, though not all of them. In the table there are some 80,000 clones, around 78% of which are singletons. Sequencing was carried out using peripheral blood. The V and J genes are TRBV9 and TRBJ1-6; D gene unclear. The TCR sequence derives from a human donor in a cohort sampled during active COVID-19. CDR3: CASSVGGKDNSPLHF. Written as DNA, the CDR3 is TGTGCCAGCAGCGTAGGCGGGAAAGATAATTCACCCCTCCACTTT.